This TCR beta chain was recorded in a study of cytomegalovirus exposure and HLA in healthy donors. Study conclusions and caveats: CMV serostatus alone was available as immune exposure information. Differences between HLA loci emerged in a later analysis of TCR association rates, with DRB1 most and HLA-C fewest.

Germline CDR1 MNHEY, CDR2 SMNVEV (reference sequence). There are 15 residues in the CDR3. V trimming: 5 bases; J trimming: 3 bases; junction bases outside the gene matches: 8. This clone was found a few times. The antigen is undetermined. The PCR made use of 60 Vbeta and 13 Jbeta primers. Clones were read by immunoSEQ multiplex PCR, and TCRdb kept only the in-frame ones, dropping some. This table holds more than 80,000 clones, less than 85% found once. This sequence was found in a man aged 55 to 70 in good health and CMV-seronegative. The sequencing input was PBMCs. The gene calls are TRBV27 and TRBJ1-1; 8 nucleotides match TRBD1. CDR3 residues: CASSPLAGGHTEAFF. The CDR3 bases are TGTGCCAGCAGTCCCCTCGCAGGGGGCCACACTGAAGCTTTCTTT.